The following is a TCR beta chain sequence with its context. Measured with immunoSEQ multiplex PCR; TCRdb has only the in-frame clones, and not every one. The profile covers some 2,000,000 clones, with 95% appearing a single time and around 0.13% taken by the ten largest. The data were taken from a study of shared clonotypes between healthy human individuals. CDR3 length equals 11 residues. Trimming cost V 0 bases and J 6 bases, with 6 bases left between them. The germline CDR1 and CDR2 sequences are GTSNPN and SVGIG (reference sequence). Sequencing was carried out using naive CD4+ T cells sorted from blood. Subset of the sample: CD45RA+ positively selected. The source is a man aged 18 to 30 in good health. V gene TRBV30 combines with J gene TRBJ2-7; D remains unclear. CDR3: CAWSVISEQYF. CDR3 bases: TGTGCCTGGAGTGTAATTTCCGAGCAGTACTTC.